This record looks at one TCR beta chain sequence and its context. CDR3 length: 15 amino acids. The ends lost 5 bases at V and 5 bases at J; junction bases unmatched: 9. In germline, CDR1 is SGDLS, CDR2 YYNGEE. The repertoire was sequenced with immunoSEQ multiplex PCR; TCRdb's copy has only in-frame clones and lacks some. This sample carries 8,500 to 13,000 clones, more than 80% of them seen once, and the ten largest clones take less than 15%. The data belong to a study of T cell repertoires in ileal Crohn's disease. As to time point: neoterminal ileum biopsy at postoperative endoscopy, about 6 months after surgery.

The specimen was ileal tissue. The TCR originated in an adult with Crohn's disease. The J gene is TRBJ2-5, the V gene TRBV9, with 10 bases aligning to TRBD1. The CDR3 DNA sequence: TGTGCCAGCAGACGACAGGGGGCGTCGGGGGAGACCCAGTACTTC. Protein product: CASRRQGASGETQYF.